This T cell receptor beta chain is drawn from a study of blood T cell repertoires in COVID-19. The wider study: Collection of acute and convalescent COVID-19 samples took place in the United States, Italy and Spain. Sample material is recorded as cDNA or gDNA derived from T cells, B-cell-depleted T cells, or PBMCs.

The protocol was immunoSEQ multiplex PCR, while the TCRdb copy is restricted to in-frame clones and leaves out a portion. This sample has 270,000 or so clones, with around 84% found just once. The source is a human donor with COVID-19, enrolled during active disease. The donor label of this sample is uncertain. Sequencing was performed on peripheral blood.

The CDR3 is CAWSLGGGNEKLFF. CDR3 DNA: TGTGCCTGGAGCCTAGGGGGCGGTAATGAAAAACTGTTTTTT. This chain links TRBV30 with TRBJ1-4, with 7 bases fitting TRBD1. V lost 3 bases, J lost 4 bases, and 5 bases stayed unmatched. CDR3 length: 14 residues. CDR1 and CDR2 (germline): GTSNPN, SVGIG (reference sequence).